Here is one T cell receptor (beta chain) with its context. The sample belongs to a study of response to subunit inactivated influenza vaccine. V lost 6 bases to trimming and J lost 5 bases; unmatched junction nucleotides: 11. Germline V gene data show CDR1 as MNHEY and CDR2 as SMNVEV (reference sequence). The length of the CDR3 is 15 residues. One entry per CDR3 protein, called by TCRdb with MiXCR from the RT-PCR reads. The table records more than 500,000 distinct CDR3 sequences, about 11% of them present only once. These sequences were also reported in another study, on T cells expressing NK-cell markers. Per that study: Template switching by 5'RACE with UMIs generated the TCR beta cDNA.

This TCR was sampled from a man aged 45-60 years who received an inactivated influenza vaccine. Sequencing was performed on PBMCs from blood, taken on the day of vaccination. The chain employs TRBV27 and TRBJ2-5; 8 bases match TRBD1. CDR3 region: CASSPRQGKGETQYF. The CDR3 DNA is TGTGCCAGCAGCCCAAGACAGGGGAAAGGGGAGACCCAGTACTTC.